The table lists the clone carrying this TCR beta chain with a few counts. Its antigen is unidentified. J was trimmed by 6 bases and V by 6 bases; bases with no gene match: 8. Germline CDR1 and CDR2: MNHEY and SVGAGI. CDR3 size: 15 residues. The data stem from a study of cytomegalovirus exposure and HLA in healthy donors. Points from the study as a whole: A later analysis showed that HLA-associated TCR beta chains had undergone more clonal expansion than equally common others. A later analysis linked a missense variant in DCLRE1C to the trimming of TCR beta V and J genes.

The PCR employed 60 Vbeta primers together with 13 Jbeta primers. Original analysis: Per a later analysis, the number of unique TCR beta chains was around 79 million, of which some 9.9 million were shared. This table comes from immunoSEQ multiplex PCR, and its TCRdb copy is limited to in-frame clones, with some not included. From that table come the V and J calls and clone size; the DNA was used to work out D and trimming. The data hold roughly 100,000 clones, with 69% observed a single time. Sample: PBMCs. The chain employs TRBV6-5 and TRBJ2-1; 10 bases agree with TRBD2. This clonotype was sampled from a man younger than 40 in good health and CMV-seronegative. CDR3 sequence reads: CASSQSRTSGNEQFF. As DNA, the CDR3 is TGTGCCAGCAGCCAATCGCGGACTAGCGGCAATGAGCAGTTCTTC.